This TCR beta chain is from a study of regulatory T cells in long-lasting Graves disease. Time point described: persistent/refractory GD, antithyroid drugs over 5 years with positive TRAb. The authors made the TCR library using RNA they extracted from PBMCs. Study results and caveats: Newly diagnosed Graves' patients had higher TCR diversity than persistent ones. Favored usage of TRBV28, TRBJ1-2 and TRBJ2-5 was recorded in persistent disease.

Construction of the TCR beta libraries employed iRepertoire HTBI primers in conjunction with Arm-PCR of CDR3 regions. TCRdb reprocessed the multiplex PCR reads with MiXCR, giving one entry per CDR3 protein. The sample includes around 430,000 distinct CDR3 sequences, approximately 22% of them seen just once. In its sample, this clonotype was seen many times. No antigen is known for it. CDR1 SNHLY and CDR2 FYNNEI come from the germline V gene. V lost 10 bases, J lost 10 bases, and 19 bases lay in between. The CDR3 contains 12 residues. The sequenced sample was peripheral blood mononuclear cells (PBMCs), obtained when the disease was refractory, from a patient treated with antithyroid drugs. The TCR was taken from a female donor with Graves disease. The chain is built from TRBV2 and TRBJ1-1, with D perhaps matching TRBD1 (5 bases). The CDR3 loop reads CAIKGNLDGAFF. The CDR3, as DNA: TGTGCCATTAAGGGGAACCTTGATGGAGCTTTCTTT.